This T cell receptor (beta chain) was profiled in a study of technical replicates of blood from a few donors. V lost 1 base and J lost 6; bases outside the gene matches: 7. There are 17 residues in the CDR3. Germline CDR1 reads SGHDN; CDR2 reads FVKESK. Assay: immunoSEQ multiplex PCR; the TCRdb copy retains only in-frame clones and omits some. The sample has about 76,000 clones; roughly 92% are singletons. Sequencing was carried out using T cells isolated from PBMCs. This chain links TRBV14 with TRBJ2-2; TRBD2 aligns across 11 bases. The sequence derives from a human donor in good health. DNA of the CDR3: TGTGCCAGCAGCCAAGGCGTACTAGCGGGAGTGGCCGGGGAGCTGTTTTTT. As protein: CASSQGVLAGVAGELFF.